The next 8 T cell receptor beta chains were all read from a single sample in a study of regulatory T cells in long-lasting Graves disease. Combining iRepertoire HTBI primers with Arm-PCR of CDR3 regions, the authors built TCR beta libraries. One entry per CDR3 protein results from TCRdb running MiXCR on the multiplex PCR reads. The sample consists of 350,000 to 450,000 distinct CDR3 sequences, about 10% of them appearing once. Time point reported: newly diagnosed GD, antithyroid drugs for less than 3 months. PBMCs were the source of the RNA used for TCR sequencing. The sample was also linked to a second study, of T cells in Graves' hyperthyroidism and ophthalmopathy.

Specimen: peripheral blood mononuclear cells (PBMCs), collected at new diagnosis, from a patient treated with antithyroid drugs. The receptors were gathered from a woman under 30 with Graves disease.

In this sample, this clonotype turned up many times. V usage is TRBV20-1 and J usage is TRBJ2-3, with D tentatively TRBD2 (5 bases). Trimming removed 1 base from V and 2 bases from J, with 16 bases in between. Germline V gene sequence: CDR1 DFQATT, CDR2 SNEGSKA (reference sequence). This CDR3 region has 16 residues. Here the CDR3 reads CSARVPQLVITDTQYF. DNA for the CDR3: TGCAGTGCTAGAGTGCCCCAACTAGTTATCACAGATACGCAGTATTTT.

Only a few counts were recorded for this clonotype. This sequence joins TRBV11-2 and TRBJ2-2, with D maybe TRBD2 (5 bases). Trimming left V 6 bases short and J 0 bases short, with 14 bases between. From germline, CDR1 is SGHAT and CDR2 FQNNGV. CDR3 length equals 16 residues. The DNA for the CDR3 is TGTGCCAGCAGACCATCCGGGGTCGCGAACACCGGGGAGCTGTTTTTT. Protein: CASRPSGVANTGELFF.

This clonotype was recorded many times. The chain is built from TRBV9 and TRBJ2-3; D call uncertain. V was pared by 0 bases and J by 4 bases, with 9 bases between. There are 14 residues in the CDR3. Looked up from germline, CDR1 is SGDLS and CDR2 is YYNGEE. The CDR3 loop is CASSVAVQADTQYF. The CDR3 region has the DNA TGTGCCAGCAGCGTAGCTGTGCAGGCAGATACGCAGTATTTT.

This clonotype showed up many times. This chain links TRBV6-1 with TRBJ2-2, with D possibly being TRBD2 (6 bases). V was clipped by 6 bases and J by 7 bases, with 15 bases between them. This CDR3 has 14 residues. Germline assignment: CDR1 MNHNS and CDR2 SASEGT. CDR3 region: CASRPSLAIGELFF. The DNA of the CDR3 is TGTGCCAGCAGACCCTCCCTAGCGATCGGGGAGCTGTTTTTT.

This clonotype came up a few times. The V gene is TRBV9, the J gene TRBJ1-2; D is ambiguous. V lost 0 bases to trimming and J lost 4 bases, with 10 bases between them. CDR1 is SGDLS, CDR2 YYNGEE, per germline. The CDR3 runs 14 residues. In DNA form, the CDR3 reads TGTGCCAGCAGCGTAGGGGTTGTCTTCTATGGCTACACCTTC. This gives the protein CASSVGVVFYGYTF.

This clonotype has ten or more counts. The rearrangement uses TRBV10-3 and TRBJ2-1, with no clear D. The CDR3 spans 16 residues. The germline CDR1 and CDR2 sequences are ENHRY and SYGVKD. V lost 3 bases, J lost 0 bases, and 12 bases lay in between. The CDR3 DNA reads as TGTGCCATCAGTGAAATCAGGAGAAGCTCCTACAATGAGCAGTTCTTC. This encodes CAISEIRRSSYNEQFF.

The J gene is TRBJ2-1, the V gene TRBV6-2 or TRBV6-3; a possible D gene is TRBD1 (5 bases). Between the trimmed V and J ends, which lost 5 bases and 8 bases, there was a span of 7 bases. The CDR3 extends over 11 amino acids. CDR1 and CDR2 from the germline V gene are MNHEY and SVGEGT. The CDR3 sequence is CASSQQDEQFF. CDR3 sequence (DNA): TGTGCCAGCAGTCAACAGGATGAGCAGTTCTTC.

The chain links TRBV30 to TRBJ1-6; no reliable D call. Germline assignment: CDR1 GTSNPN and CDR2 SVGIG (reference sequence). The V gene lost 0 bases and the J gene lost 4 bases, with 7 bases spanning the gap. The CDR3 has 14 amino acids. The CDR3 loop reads CAWSVTGYNSPLHF. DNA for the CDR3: TGTGCCTGGAGTGTAACTGGATATAATTCACCCCTCCACTTT.